This T cell receptor beta chain comes out of a study of T cells expressing NK-cell markers. The overall study: Sequenced donors, eight in total, included seven who were HCMV-seropositive and one who was seronegative.

The cDNA for TCR beta came from 5'RACE template switching with UMIs. No DNA is given; TCRdb re-called the 5' RACE reads and lists each CDR3 protein once. Its table records about half a million distinct CDR3 sequences. In germline, CDR1 is SGHRS, CDR2 YFSETQ. The CDR3 sequence is 14 residues long. The sample comprised blood T cells: a sorted CD56 or NKG2C T cell subset, CD4+ or CD8+ T cells, or bulk PBMC T cells (not recorded which). This chain links TRBV5-1 with TRBJ2-4; TCRdb's D gene call, TRBD1, goes unchecked for lack of DNA. The receptor was isolated from a woman aged 45 to 65 in good health. CDR3 amino acids: CASSSTAAKNIQYF.